The rows below give T cell receptor beta chains drawn from one sample of a study of blood T cell repertoires in COVID-19. The data were produced by immunoSEQ multiplex PCR, yet TCRdb's version contains in-frame clones alone and is incomplete. The sample lists about 90,000 clones; around 93% were seen once. Sequencing was performed on peripheral blood. These receptors all stem from a human donor with active COVID-19. The donor label of this sample is uncertain. CDR3s leave out the opening cysteine and the closing phenylalanine or tryptophan. A clone size is listed for some rows: how often the clone was seen (once, few, many), or a class if it is expanded.

V gene	J gene	clone size	CDR3 protein
TRBV4-2	TRBJ1-3	.	ASSQEVRGSGNTIY
TRBV29-1	TRBJ2-7	.	SVGGCGGPTYEQY
TRBV7-3	TRBJ2-1	.	ASSYGLAGDEQF
TRBV2	TRBJ2-5	.	ASSEAGLAETQY
TRBV19	TRBJ2-3	.	ASSITRDSYTDTQY
TRBV7-9	TRBJ2-3	.	ASSLRLGGEGTDTQY
TRBV2	TRBJ2-7	.	ASSPLYEQY
TRBV3-1/TRBV3-2	TRBJ2-5	.	ASSQDGKTQY
TRBV24-1	TRBJ2-1	.	ATGEWGVNNEQF
TRBV6-5	TRBJ2-7	.	ASSYQAGALSYEQY
TRBV3-1/TRBV3-2	TRBJ1-2	.	ASSQDATGAYGYT
TRBV9	TRBJ1-1	.	ASSVEGTGDTEAF
TRBV2	TRBJ2-3	.	ASSELVPGTDTQY
TRBV6-4	TRBJ2-3	.	ASSGLAGGTDTQY
TRBV2	TRBJ1-3	.	ASSVQGALDTIY
TRBV7-3	TRBJ2-7	.	ASSPGYSHYEQY
TRBV10-1	TRBJ2-7	.	ASSESPGNRQY
TRBV5-4	TRBJ2-7	.	ASSLQY
TRBV18	TRBJ1-3	.	ASSPLKQNSGNTIY
TRBV9	TRBJ1-4	.	ASSVSPEEKLF
TRBV5-5	TRBJ1-1	.	ASSRRGNTEAF
TRBV28	TRBJ1-1	.	ASRYTGFGTEAF
TRBV3-1/TRBV3-2	TRBJ2-7	once	ASSQDSGGPSYEQY